The 4 T cell receptor beta chains reported below all come from one sample, sequenced in a study of T cell changes during pregnancy in multiple sclerosis. Clones were sequenced by immunoSEQ multiplex PCR, and TCRdb holds only the in-frame ones, with some missing. This table has around 110,000 clones, about nine tenths appearing once. This specimen consisted of peripheral blood, obtained in the third trimester of pregnancy. The receptors stem from a female donor in good health, enrolled as a control in a pregnancy study.

The V call is TRBV7-2, the J call TRBJ2-7, with a tentative D call TRBD1 (6 bases). The CDR3 sequence is 14 residues long. Trimming took 1 base from V and 4 from J, leaving 11 bases between them. Germline values: CDR1 SGHTA, CDR2 FQGNSA. The CDR3 spells CASSLEGQIYEQYF. For the CDR3, the DNA is TGTGCCAGCAGCTTAGAAGGACAGATTTACGAGCAGTACTTC.

V gene TRBV15 combines with J gene TRBJ2-1; 9 bases agree with TRBD1. The trim removed 0 bases at V and 4 bases at J, leaving 19 bases unmatched. Germline lookup yields CDR1 LNHNV and CDR2 YYDKDF (reference sequence). CDR3 length equals 21 residues. The CDR3, as DNA: TGTGCCACCAGCAGAGAGGGGGTTGGGGTAATACAGGGGGCCGGTTACAATGAGCAGTTCTTC. Protein product: CATSREGVGVIQGAGYNEQFF.

This clone was seen once. The CDR3 sequence: CASSVGPSGGPRTDTQYF. In DNA, the CDR3 is TGTGCCAGCAGCGTAGGGCCTAGCGGGGGTCCGCGCACAGATACGCAGTATTTT. V gene TRBV9 combines with J gene TRBJ2-3, with 10 bases identical to TRBD2. CDR1 and CDR2 from the germline V gene are SGDLS and YYNGEE. J gave up 1 base and V 0 bases, and 8 bases lay outside the gene matches. This CDR3 has 18 residues.

This chain uses TRBV5-1 with TRBJ1-2; 8 nucleotides line up with TRBD1. V lost 3 bases to trimming and J lost 6 bases; unmatched junction nucleotides: 7. Germline CDR1 reads SGHRS; CDR2 reads YFSETQ. This CDR3 is built from 14 residues. CDR3 region: CASSSTGVLNGYTF. The CDR3 coding sequence is TGCGCCAGCAGCTCGACAGGGGTCTTGAATGGCTACACCTTC.